These 7 T cell receptor beta chains were all obtained from the same sample, sequenced in a study of blood T cell repertoires in COVID-19 (dated by TCRdb to 2020 to 2021). Libraries were built with the immunoSEQ multiplex PCR assay. As stored in TCRdb, this immuneACCESS dataset retains in-frame rearrangements with V and J assigned. A fraction of the clones does not appear; measured against another copy, unresolved V genes explain less than half of the discrepancy, and the remainder lacks a known reason. Within this sample are around 76,000 clones, with about 85% of them counted one time only. The ten largest clonotypes hold 9.5% to 15% of the sample. Sequencing was done on a sample of peripheral blood. All receptors come from a middle-aged man with COVID-19, enrolled during active disease.

The sample holds a few counts of this clone. The chain is built from TRBV3-1 (or the pseudogene TRBV3-2) and TRBJ2-7; 7 positions match TRBD2. The ends lost 0 bases at V and 2 bases at J; junction bases unmatched: 4. Germline V gene lookup returns CDR1 LGHDT and CDR2 YNNKEL (reference sequence). This CDR3 comprises 15 residues. The CDR3 bases are TGTGCCAGCAGCCAAGATCCGGGGGGACCCTACGAGCAGTACTTC. Its translation is CASSQDPGGPYEQYF.

The V call is TRBV10-3, the J call TRBJ2-1, with 8 bases aligning to TRBD2. CDR3 length: 16 residues. Trimming took 3 bases from V and 6 from J; bases not matched to a gene: 10. Germline V gene data show CDR1 as ENHRY and CDR2 as SYGVKD. Here the CDR3 reads CAISDRIAGHLNEQFF. The CDR3 DNA reads as TGTGCCATCAGTGATAGGATAGCGGGACACCTCAATGAGCAGTTCTTC.

This chain uses TRBV30 with TRBJ2-7; TRBD1 aligns across 7 bases. With 2 bases clipped from V and 3 bases from J, the junction kept 7 bases outside the gene matches. CDR3 length: 14 amino acids. Germline V lookup: CDR1 GTSNPN, CDR2 SVGIG (reference sequence). The CDR3: CAWSQGVLDYEQYF. The CDR3 DNA is TGTGCCTGGAGTCAGGGGGTGCTCGACTACGAGCAGTACTTC.

This clone was seen at least ten times. The rearrangement joins TRBV7-9 to TRBJ2-1, with D possibly matching TRBD2 (5 bases). This CDR3 is 13 amino acids long. Germline V CDR1 and CDR2: SEHNR, FQNEAQ (reference sequence). V gave up 5 bases and J gave up 3 bases, with 8 bases separating them. The DNA for the CDR3 is TGTGCCAGCAGCCCACGGGACTACAATGAGCAGTTCTTC. Translating gives CASSPRDYNEQFF.

The chain uses TRBV10-3 and TRBJ2-1; the match to TRBD1 covers 8 bases. J gave up 0 bases and V 6 bases, and 7 bases lay outside the gene matches. The germline CDR1 and CDR2 sequences are ENHRY and SYGVKD. This CDR3 spans 16 amino acids. CDR3: CAIRDRGAHSYNEQFF. CDR3 DNA sequence: TGTGCCATCAGAGACAGGGGAGCGCACTCCTACAATGAGCAGTTCTTC.

This chain connects TRBV18 to TRBJ2-4, with 16 nucleotides matching TRBD2. Germline V gene data show CDR1 as KGHSH and CDR2 as LQKENI. The CDR3 covers 19 residues. J gave up 4 bases and V 3 bases, and 9 bases lay outside the gene matches. CDR3 in amino acids: CASSPPGLAGGPWKNIQYF. The CDR3 region has the DNA TGTGCCAGCTCACCCCCGGGACTAGCGGGAGGGCCTTGGAAAAACATTCAGTACTTC.

The rearrangement uses TRBV5-1 and TRBJ2-5, with TRBD1 matching over 8 bases. Germline CDR1 is SGHRS and CDR2 is YFSETQ. The CDR3 is 14 amino acids. Trimming removed 4 bases from V and 8 bases from J; junction bases left unmatched: 10. The DNA of the CDR3 is TGCGCCAGCAGCGCGGGGCAGGGGGCAGGTACCCAGTACTTC. Translated: CASSAGQGAGTQYF. Looking up the rest from reference TRBV5-1 and TRBJ2-5 gives the full variable domain: KAGVTQTPRYLIKTRGQQVTLSCSPISGHRSVSWYQQTPGQGLQFLFEYFSETQRNKGNFPGRFSGRQFSNSRSEMNVSTLELGDSALYLCASSAGQGAGTQYFGPGTRLLVL.